This T cell receptor (beta chain) was profiled in a study of PD-1 blockade in classical Hodgkin lymphoma. General observations from the study: While CD8+ TCR diversity did not rise significantly by C4D1, CD4+ TCR diversity did. Patients with a complete response exhibited baseline diversity comparable to newly diagnosed patients. Those patients who began receiving nivolumab less than 1 year after ASCT had lower diversity, and they were excluded. Before treatment, TCR diversity in newly diagnosed patients was reportedly lower than in healthy donors.

Each patient's relapse followed autologous stem cell transplantation, and brentuximab vedotin exposure varied. This CDR3 is built from 13 residues. V was cut by 5 bases and J by 1 base, with 8 bases left in between. CDR1 SNHLY and CDR2 FYNNEI come from the germline V gene. With respect to this clone: What it binds is not known.

The table came from immunoSEQ multiplex PCR; TCRdb's copy has only in-frame clones and leaves some out. Among approximately 12,000 clones listed, 70% to 85% were seen once. This TCR came from a human donor with classical Hodgkin lymphoma. Sequenced here: peripheral blood mononuclear cells (PBMCs), sampled before the second cycle of nivolumab. V and J are TRBV2 and TRBJ1-1, with D possibly being TRBD1 (6 bases). The CDR3 nucleotides are TGTGCCAGCAGTAAGGACAGGAACACTGAAGCTTTCTTT. Amino acids: CASSKDRNTEAFF.